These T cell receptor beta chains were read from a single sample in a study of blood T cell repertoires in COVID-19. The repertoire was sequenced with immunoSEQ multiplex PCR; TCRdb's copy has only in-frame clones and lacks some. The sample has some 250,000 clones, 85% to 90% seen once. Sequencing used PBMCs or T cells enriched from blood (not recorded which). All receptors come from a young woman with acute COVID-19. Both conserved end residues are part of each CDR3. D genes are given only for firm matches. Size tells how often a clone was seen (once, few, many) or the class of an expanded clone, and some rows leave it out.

CDR3aa: CASSLPNSPLHF
CDR3nt: TGTGCCAGCAGTTTACCGAATTCACCCCTCCACTTT
j_gene: TRBJ1-6
d_gene: .
abundance: .
v_gene: TRBV12-3/TRBV12-4

CDR3aa: CASSELHEQYF
CDR3nt: TGTGCCAGCAGTGAACTACACGAGCAGTACTTC
j_gene: TRBJ2-7
d_gene: .
abundance: .
v_gene: TRBV6-1

CDR3aa: CASSSRQGGREQYF
CDR3nt: TGTGCCAGCAGTTCACGGCAGGGTGGTAGGGAGCAGTACTTC
j_gene: TRBJ2-7
d_gene: .
abundance: .
v_gene: TRBV6-5

CDR3aa: CASSSRDRRTEAFF
CDR3nt: TGTGCCAGCAGTTCCAGGGACAGACGAACTGAAGCTTTCTTT
j_gene: TRBJ1-1
d_gene: TRBD1
abundance: .
v_gene: TRBV6-5

CDR3aa: CASSLGTGGTEAFF
CDR3nt: TGTGCCAGCAGTTTGGGGACAGGGGGCACTGAAGCTTTCTTT
j_gene: TRBJ1-1
d_gene: TRBD1
abundance: once
v_gene: TRBV28

CDR3aa: CASSASLRGGDTEAFF
CDR3nt: TGTGCCAGCAGCGCGAGCCTAAGGGGGGGAGACACTGAAGCTTTCTTT
j_gene: TRBJ1-1
d_gene: .
abundance: .
v_gene: TRBV9

CDR3aa: CASSWPTRVGVLDTQYF
CDR3nt: TGTGCCAGCAGCTGGCCCACGAGGGTCGGGGTTTTAGATACGCAGTATTTT
j_gene: TRBJ2-3
d_gene: .
abundance: .
v_gene: TRBV7-2

CDR3aa: CATSDLLGRADTQYF
CDR3nt: TGTGCCACCAGTGATTTGCTGGGTCGGGCAGATACGCAGTATTTT
j_gene: TRBJ2-3
d_gene: .
abundance: .
v_gene: TRBV24-1

CDR3aa: CASSQTSGKHEQYF
CDR3nt: TGTGCCAGCAGCCAGACTAGCGGGAAGCACGAGCAGTACTTC
j_gene: TRBJ2-7
d_gene: TRBD2
abundance: .
v_gene: TRBV7-8

CDR3aa: CASSRMEVSDRGYNEQFF
CDR3nt: TGCGCCAGCAGCCGAATGGAGGTTTCGGACAGGGGGTACAATGAGCAGTTCTTC
j_gene: TRBJ2-1
d_gene: TRBD1
abundance: .
v_gene: TRBV4-1

CDR3aa: CASSRDSYNSPLHF
CDR3nt: TGTGCCAGCAGCCGGGACTCCTATAATTCACCCCTCCACTTT
j_gene: TRBJ1-6
d_gene: .
abundance: .
v_gene: TRBV19

CDR3aa: CASSLGRGQTGELFF
CDR3nt: TGTGCCAGCAGCTTGGGCAGGGGGCAGACCGGGGAGCTGTTTTTT
j_gene: TRBJ2-2
d_gene: TRBD1
abundance: .
v_gene: TRBV5-5

CDR3aa: CASRDRAVNQPQHF
CDR3nt: TGTGCCAGCCGGGACAGGGCGGTCAATCAGCCCCAGCATTTT
j_gene: TRBJ1-5
d_gene: TRBD1
abundance: .
v_gene: TRBV7-8

CDR3aa: CAWSSPQETQYF
CDR3nt: TGTGCCTGGAGCAGTCCACAAGAGACCCAGTACTTC
j_gene: TRBJ2-5
d_gene: .
abundance: .
v_gene: TRBV30

CDR3aa: CASSLGRVHSTEAFF
CDR3nt: TGTGCCAGCAGCCTGGGGAGGGTACATTCCACTGAAGCTTTCTTT
j_gene: TRBJ1-1
d_gene: .
abundance: .
v_gene: TRBV5-4

CDR3aa: CASSQDELAGGDEQFF
CDR3nt: TGTGCCAGCAGCCAAGACGAACTAGCGGGGGGGGATGAGCAGTTCTTC
j_gene: TRBJ2-1
d_gene: TRBD2
abundance: .
v_gene: TRBV3-1/TRBV3-2

CDR3aa: CASSLNRGSPLHF
CDR3nt: TGTGCCAGCAGCTTGAACAGGGGTTCACCCCTCCACTTT
j_gene: TRBJ1-6
d_gene: TRBD1
abundance: few
v_gene: TRBV7-2